A selection of T cell receptor beta chains follows, all from one sample in a study of T cells after yellow fever vaccination. MiXCR was run by TCRdb on the 5' RACE reads, yielding one entry per CDR3 protein. The sample shows 300,000 to 350,000 distinct CDR3 sequences, about 4% of them seen only once. The source was PBMCs, collected 5 days after the yellow fever booster vaccination. Receptors were obtained from a man younger than 35 who received the YFV17D yellow fever vaccine. CDR3s include the opening cysteine and the closing phenylalanine or tryptophan. Fields, in order: clone size, D gene, CDR3 length, V gene, J gene, CDR3 DNA, CDR3 protein. The D gene is left open where the match is weak. Not every row has a clone size; where given, it reads once, few, many or a size class.

clone_size: NA
d_call: NA
cdr3_length: 15
v_call: TRBV28
j_call: TRBJ2-1
cdr3_nt: TGTGCCAGCAATCACTACGGGGGGCCCCTCAATGAGCAGTTCTTC
cdr3_aa: CASNHYGGPLNEQFF

clone_size: NA
d_call: TRBD2
cdr3_length: 16
v_call: TRBV7-8
j_call: TRBJ2-3
cdr3_nt: TGTGCCAGCAGCGAGAGACTAGCTGTACGAACAGATACGCAGTATTTT
cdr3_aa: CASSERLAVRTDTQYF

clone_size: NA
d_call: NA
cdr3_length: 14
v_call: TRBV4-2
j_call: TRBJ2-7
cdr3_nt: TGTGCCAGCAGCCAAGACCGGACGACCTACGAGCAGTACTTC
cdr3_aa: CASSQDRTTYEQYF

clone_size: few
d_call: NA
cdr3_length: 15
v_call: TRBV5-1
j_call: TRBJ1-1
cdr3_nt: TGCGCCAGCAGCCCGGGGCGGGGGGGGCATATTGGAGCTTTCTTT
cdr3_aa: CASSPGRGGHIGAFF

clone_size: many
d_call: TRBD2
cdr3_length: 19
v_call: TRBV4-2
j_call: TRBJ2-3
cdr3_nt: TGTGCCAGCAGCCAAGCCGGGACTAGCGGGGGGCTTTCCACAGATACGCAGTATTTT
cdr3_aa: CASSQAGTSGGLSTDTQYF

clone_size: few
d_call: NA
cdr3_length: 15
v_call: TRBV4-3
j_call: TRBJ1-6
cdr3_nt: TGCGCCAGCAGCCAAGAGGGCCAGGGTTCCTCACCCCTCCACTTT
cdr3_aa: CASSQEGQGSSPLHF

clone_size: NA
d_call: TRBD2
cdr3_length: 17
v_call: TRBV5-1
j_call: TRBJ2-1
cdr3_nt: TGCGCCAGCAGCTTGGCAATGGTAGCGGGGGCACACAATGAGCAGTTCTTC
cdr3_aa: CASSLAMVAGAHNEQFF

clone_size: many
d_call: NA
cdr3_length: 14
v_call: TRBV6-5
j_call: TRBJ1-5
cdr3_nt: TGTGCCAGCAGTTACTCGGGGCCCTTTCAGCCCCAGCATTTT
cdr3_aa: CASSYSGPFQPQHF

clone_size: many
d_call: TRBD1
cdr3_length: 16
v_call: TRBV25-1
j_call: TRBJ2-1
cdr3_nt: TGTGCCAGCAGTGACCAGCGGACAGGGGCCTACAATGAGCAGTTCTTC
cdr3_aa: CASSDQRTGAYNEQFF

clone_size: few
d_call: NA
cdr3_length: 14
v_call: TRBV28
j_call: TRBJ1-5
cdr3_nt: TGTGCCAGCAGACCACCCCGCGTGGGTCAGCCCCAGCATTTT
cdr3_aa: CASRPPRVGQPQHF

clone_size: NA
d_call: TRBD1
cdr3_length: 15
v_call: TRBV7-6
j_call: TRBJ2-7
cdr3_nt: TGTGCCAGCAGCTTAACCGGGACAGGGAGCTACGAGCAGTACTTC
cdr3_aa: CASSLTGTGSYEQYF

clone_size: many
d_call: TRBD2
cdr3_length: 16
v_call: TRBV6-2/TRBV6-3
j_call: TRBJ2-3
cdr3_nt: TGTGCCAGCAGCTCCGGGACTAGCGGTTGGTGGGATACGCAGTATTTT
cdr3_aa: CASSSGTSGWWDTQYF

clone_size: NA
d_call: NA
cdr3_length: 14
v_call: TRBV7-2
j_call: TRBJ1-2
cdr3_nt: TGTGCCAGCAGCCGTCCGGGACGCACCTATGGCTACACCTTC
cdr3_aa: CASSRPGRTYGYTF

clone_size: few
d_call: NA
cdr3_length: 15
v_call: TRBV24-1
j_call: TRBJ2-5
cdr3_nt: TGTGCCACCAGCGTCGGCCAGGGAGACCAAGAGACCCAGTACTTC
cdr3_aa: CATSVGQGDQETQYF

clone_size: many
d_call: NA
cdr3_length: 15
v_call: TRBV12-3/TRBV12-4
j_call: TRBJ1-6
cdr3_nt: TGTGCCAGCAGTTTACGGGGGGCGTGGGGATCACCCCTCCACTTT
cdr3_aa: CASSLRGAWGSPLHF

clone_size: NA
d_call: TRBD1
cdr3_length: 16
v_call: TRBV5-6
j_call: TRBJ2-5
cdr3_nt: TGTGCCAGCAGACCACGGGACAGGGGATCTGGGGGGACCCAGTACTTC
cdr3_aa: CASRPRDRGSGGTQYF

clone_size: NA
d_call: TRBD1
cdr3_length: 19
v_call: TRBV5-1
j_call: TRBJ2-4
cdr3_nt: TGCGCCAGCAGCAGGGGACAGGGATATTACGATCTAGCCAAAAACATTCAGTACTTC
cdr3_aa: CASSRGQGYYDLAKNIQYF

clone_size: few
d_call: NA
cdr3_length: 15
v_call: TRBV14
j_call: TRBJ1-5
cdr3_nt: TGTGCCAGCAGCCCCGGGGGGGCCCACAATCAGCCCCAGCATTTT
cdr3_aa: CASSPGGAHNQPQHF

clone_size: few
d_call: NA
cdr3_length: 16
v_call: TRBV5-5
j_call: TRBJ2-2
cdr3_nt: TGTGCCAGCAGCCCCCTTGGCAGGGATAGGGCCGGGGAGCTGTTTTTT
cdr3_aa: CASSPLGRDRAGELFF

clone_size: many
d_call: NA
cdr3_length: 12
v_call: TRBV5-1
j_call: TRBJ1-1
cdr3_nt: TGCGCCAGCAGCCCCGGGGTGACTGAAGCTTTCTTT
cdr3_aa: CASSPGVTEAFF

clone_size: NA
d_call: NA
cdr3_length: 15
v_call: TRBV4-1
j_call: TRBJ2-5
cdr3_nt: TGCGCCAGCAGCCAAGGGTCGGGAACCCAAGAGACCCAGTACTTC
cdr3_aa: CASSQGSGTQETQYF

clone_size: many
d_call: TRBD1
cdr3_length: 14
v_call: TRBV7-2
j_call: TRBJ2-3
cdr3_nt: TGTGCCAGCAGCTCCGGACAGGGGGGAGATACGCAGTATTTT
cdr3_aa: CASSSGQGGDTQYF

clone_size: NA
d_call: NA
cdr3_length: 15
v_call: TRBV7-2
j_call: TRBJ2-7
cdr3_nt: TGTGCCAGCAGCTTAGTGGTGGGGGGCCCCTACGAGCAGTACTTC
cdr3_aa: CASSLVVGGPYEQYF

clone_size: many
d_call: TRBD1
cdr3_length: 14
v_call: TRBV27
j_call: TRBJ1-1
cdr3_nt: TGTGCCAGCAGTTTAAACACAGGGGGCAGGGTAGCTTTCTTT
cdr3_aa: CASSLNTGGRVAFF

clone_size: many
d_call: NA
cdr3_length: 10
v_call: TRBV29-1
j_call: TRBJ2-5
cdr3_nt: TGCAGCGTTGAGTCCGGGACCCAGTACTTC
cdr3_aa: CSVESGTQYF

clone_size: NA
d_call: NA
cdr3_length: 14
v_call: TRBV10-3
j_call: TRBJ1-2
cdr3_nt: TGTGCCATCAGCGGCGTGGAGGCTAACTATGGCTACACCTTC
cdr3_aa: CAISGVEANYGYTF

clone_size: NA
d_call: NA
cdr3_length: 14
v_call: TRBV6-2/TRBV6-3
j_call: TRBJ1-2
cdr3_nt: TGTGCCAGCAGTTCCACTCACGGTCTATCTGGCTACACCTTC
cdr3_aa: CASSSTHGLSGYTF

clone_size: NA
d_call: NA
cdr3_length: 12
v_call: TRBV9
j_call: TRBJ2-5
cdr3_nt: TGTGCCAGCAGCGGCCCCGAAGAGACCCAGTACTTC
cdr3_aa: CASSGPEETQYF